This T cell receptor beta chain was retrieved from a study of blood T cell repertoires in COVID-19. For the study at large: The samples span acute and convalescent COVID-19 from the United States, Italy and Spain. The cDNA or gDNA used as material had been derived from T cells, B-cell-depleted T cells, or PBMCs.

The germline V and J ends were trimmed by 8 bases and 2 bases, with 13 bases remaining between them. From germline, CDR1 is MNHEY and CDR2 SMNVEV (reference sequence). The CDR3 loop spans 13 amino acids. Per the original data handling: Reference gene primer amplification in the assay estimated nucleated cell counts. The assay was immunoSEQ multiplex PCR, and TCRdb's table has in-frame clones only and misses some. That table supplies the V and J calls and clone size; D and trimming were determined from the DNA. Of about 140,000 clones listed, under 90% were seen once; the top ten hold about 3.5%. Concerning this clone: This CDR3 is also generated by other DNA sequences in the sample.

The sample comprised peripheral blood. The genes are TRBV27 and TRBJ2-7; D unclear. This TCR derives from a man in his 70s who had recovered from COVID-19. CDR3 nucleotide sequence: TGTGCCAGCTCGCGCGGTCAGACCTACGAGCAGTACTTC. Protein product: CASSRGQTYEQYF.